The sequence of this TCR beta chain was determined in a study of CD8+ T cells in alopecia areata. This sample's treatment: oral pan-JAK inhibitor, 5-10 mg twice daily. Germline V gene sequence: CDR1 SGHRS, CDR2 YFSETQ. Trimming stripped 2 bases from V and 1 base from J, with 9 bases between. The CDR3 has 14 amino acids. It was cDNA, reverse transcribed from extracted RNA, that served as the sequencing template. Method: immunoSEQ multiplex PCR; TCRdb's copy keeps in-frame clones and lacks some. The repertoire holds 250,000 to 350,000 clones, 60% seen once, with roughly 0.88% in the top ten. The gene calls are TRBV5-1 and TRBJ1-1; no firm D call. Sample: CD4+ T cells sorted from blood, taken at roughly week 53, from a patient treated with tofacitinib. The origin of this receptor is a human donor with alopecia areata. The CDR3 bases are TGCGCCAGCAGCTTCGGGCCAACGAACACTGAAGCTTTCTTT. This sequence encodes CASSFGPTNTEAFF.